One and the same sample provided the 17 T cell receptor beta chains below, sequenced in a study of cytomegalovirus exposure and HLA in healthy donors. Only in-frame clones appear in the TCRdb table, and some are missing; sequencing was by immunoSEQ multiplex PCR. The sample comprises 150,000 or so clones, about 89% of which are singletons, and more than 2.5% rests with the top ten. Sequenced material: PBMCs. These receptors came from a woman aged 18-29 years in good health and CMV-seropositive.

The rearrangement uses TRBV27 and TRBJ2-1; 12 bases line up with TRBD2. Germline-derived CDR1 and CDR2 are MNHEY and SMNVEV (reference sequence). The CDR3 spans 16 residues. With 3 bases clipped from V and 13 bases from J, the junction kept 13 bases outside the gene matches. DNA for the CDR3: TGTGCCAGCAGTTTCTACTCGACTAGCGGGAGAAGAGATCAGTTCTTC. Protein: CASSFYSTSGRRDQFF.

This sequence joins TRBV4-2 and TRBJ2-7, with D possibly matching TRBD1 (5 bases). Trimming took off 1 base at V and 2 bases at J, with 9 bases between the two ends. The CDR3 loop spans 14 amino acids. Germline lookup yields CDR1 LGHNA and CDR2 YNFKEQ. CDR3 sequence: CASSQGAGPYEQYF. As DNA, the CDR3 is TGTGCCAGCAGCCAAGGGGCAGGGCCCTACGAGCAGTACTTC.

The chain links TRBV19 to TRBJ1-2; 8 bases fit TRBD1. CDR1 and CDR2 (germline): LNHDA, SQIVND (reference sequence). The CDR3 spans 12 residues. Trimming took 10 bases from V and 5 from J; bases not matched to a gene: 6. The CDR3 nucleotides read TGTGCCATTAGGACAGGGCGGTATGGCTACACCTTC. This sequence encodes CAIRTGRYGYTF.

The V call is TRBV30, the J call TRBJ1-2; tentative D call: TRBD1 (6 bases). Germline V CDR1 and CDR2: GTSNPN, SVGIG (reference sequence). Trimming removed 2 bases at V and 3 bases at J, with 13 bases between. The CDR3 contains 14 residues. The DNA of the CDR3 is TGTGCCTGGAGTCCCACAGGGAGGGACTATGGCTACACCTTC. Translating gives CAWSPTGRDYGYTF.

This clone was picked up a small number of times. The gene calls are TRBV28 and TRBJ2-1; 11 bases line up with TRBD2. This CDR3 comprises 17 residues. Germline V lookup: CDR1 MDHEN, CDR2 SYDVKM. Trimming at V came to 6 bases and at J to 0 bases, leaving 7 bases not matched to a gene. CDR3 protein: CASRLTSGSFSYNEQFF. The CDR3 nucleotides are TGTGCCAGCAGGTTAACTAGCGGGAGTTTCTCCTACAATGAGCAGTTCTTC.

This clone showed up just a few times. The CDR3 loop reads CASSLQGGYEQYF. CDR3 bases: TGTGCCAGCAGCTTGCAGGGGGGCTACGAGCAGTACTTC. The chain has TRBV5-5 and TRBJ2-7; D possibly corresponds to TRBD1 (7 bases). CDR1 and CDR2 (germline): SGHKS, YYEKEE (reference sequence). The CDR3 runs 13 residues. The V and J ends lost 1 base and 3 bases respectively, with 8 bases between them.

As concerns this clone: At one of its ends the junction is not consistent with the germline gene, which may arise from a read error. The CDR3 here is CASSLARGGSNTGELFF. CDR3 nucleotides: TGTGCTAGCAGCTTAGCGAGGGGAGGGTCGAACACCGGGGAGCTGTTTTTT. This chain links TRBV7-7 with TRBJ2-2, with 7 bases that match TRBD2. The germline gives CDR1 SSHAT, CDR2 FNYEAQ (reference sequence). This CDR3 is 17 amino acids long.

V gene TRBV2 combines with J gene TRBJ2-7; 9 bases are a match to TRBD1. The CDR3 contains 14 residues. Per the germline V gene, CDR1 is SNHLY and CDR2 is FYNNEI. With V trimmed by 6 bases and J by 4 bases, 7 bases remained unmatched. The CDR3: CASRVGQGLYEQYF. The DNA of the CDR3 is TGTGCCAGCAGGGTTGGACAGGGGCTGTACGAGCAGTACTTC.

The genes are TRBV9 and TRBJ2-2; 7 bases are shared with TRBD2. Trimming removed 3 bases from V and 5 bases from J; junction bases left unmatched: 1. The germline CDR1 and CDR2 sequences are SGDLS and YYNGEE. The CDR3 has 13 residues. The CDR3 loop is CASSGTRTGELFF. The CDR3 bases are TGTGCCAGCAGCGGGACTAGGACCGGGGAGCTGTTTTTT.

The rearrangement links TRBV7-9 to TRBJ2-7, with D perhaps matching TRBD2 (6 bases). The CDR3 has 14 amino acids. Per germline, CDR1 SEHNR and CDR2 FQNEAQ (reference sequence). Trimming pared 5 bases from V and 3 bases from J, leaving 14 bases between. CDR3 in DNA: TGTGCCAGCAGCCCTCTGGCGGGGCGCTACGAGCAGTACTTC. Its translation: CASSPLAGRYEQYF.

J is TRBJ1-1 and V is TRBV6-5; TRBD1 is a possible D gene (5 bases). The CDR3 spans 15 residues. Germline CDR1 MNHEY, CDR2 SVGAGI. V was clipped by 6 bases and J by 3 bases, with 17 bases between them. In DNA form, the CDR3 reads TGTGCCAGCAGGGCTTCAGGGTTTATGCACACTGAAGCTTTCTTT. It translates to CASRASGFMHTEAFF.

CDR3 region: CASRNGYGYTF. CDR3 in DNA: TGTGCCAGCAGGAACGGCTATGGCTACACCTTC. V usage is TRBV27 and J usage is TRBJ1-2; no firm D call. This CDR3 contains 11 residues. V was cut by 6 bases and J by 4 bases, with 6 bases left in between. Per the germline V gene, CDR1 is MNHEY and CDR2 is SMNVEV (reference sequence).

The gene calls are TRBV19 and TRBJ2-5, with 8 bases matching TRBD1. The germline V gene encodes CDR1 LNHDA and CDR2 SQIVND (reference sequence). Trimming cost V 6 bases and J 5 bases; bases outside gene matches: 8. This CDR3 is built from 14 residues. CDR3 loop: CASRVTGVGETQYF. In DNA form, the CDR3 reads TGTGCCAGTAGAGTGACAGGGGTGGGGGAGACCCAGTACTTC.

Written as DNA, the CDR3 is TGTGCCAGCAGCTCCGAGACAGTCATGAACACTGAAGCTTTCTTT. Its protein product is CASSSETVMNTEAFF. The genes are TRBV7-9 and TRBJ1-1, with D tentatively TRBD1 (5 bases). CDR3 length equals 15 residues. Germline V gene data show CDR1 as SEHNR and CDR2 as FQNEAQ (reference sequence). V lost 4 bases, J lost 0 bases, and 12 bases lay in between.

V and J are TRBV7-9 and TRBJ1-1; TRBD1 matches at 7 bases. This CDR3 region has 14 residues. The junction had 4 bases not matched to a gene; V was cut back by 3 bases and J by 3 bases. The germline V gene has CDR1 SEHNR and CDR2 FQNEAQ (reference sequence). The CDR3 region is CASSFPGGYTEAFF. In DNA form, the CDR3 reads TGTGCCAGCAGCTTTCCAGGGGGTTACACTGAAGCTTTCTTT.

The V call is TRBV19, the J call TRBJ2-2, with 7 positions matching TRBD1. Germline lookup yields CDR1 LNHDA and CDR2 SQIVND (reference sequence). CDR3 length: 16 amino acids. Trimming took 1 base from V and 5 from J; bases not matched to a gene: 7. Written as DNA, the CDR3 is TGTGCCAGTAGTATAGCAGAAGGGGGCTGGACCGGGGAGCTGTTTTTT. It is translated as CASSIAEGGWTGELFF. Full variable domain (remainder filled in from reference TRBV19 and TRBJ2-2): DGGITQSPKYLFRKEGQNVTLSCEQNLNHDAMYWYRQDPGQGLRLIYYSQIVNDFQKGDIAEGYSVSREKKESFPLTVTSAQKNPTAFYLCASSIAEGGWTGELFFGEGSRLTVL.

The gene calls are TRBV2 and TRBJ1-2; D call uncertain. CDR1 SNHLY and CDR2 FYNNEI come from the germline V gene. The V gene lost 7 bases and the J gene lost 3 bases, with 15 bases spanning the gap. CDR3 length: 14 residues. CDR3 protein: CASIPVLQDYGYTF. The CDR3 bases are TGTGCCAGCATTCCGGTCCTGCAAGACTATGGCTACACCTTC.